Described below is a single T cell receptor beta chain sequence and its context. Its antigen is still unknown. Base qualities are missing; no much larger clone stands one base away. The treatment or condition tag for this specimen amounts to: over 15 received Ad26.COV2.S at low or high dose, single or two shots; five or six received placebo; per-sample allocation not given. For vaccine and placebo recipients, the sequenced repertoires came from samples collected on day 63 after the first injection. Cohort 1b enrolled about two dozen adults aged 18-55 years at a single site in Boston, USA, between 29 July and 7 August 2020. Ad26.COV2.S was a replication-incompetent adenovirus type 26 vector expressing a prefusion-stabilized SARS-CoV-2 spike protein from the original Wuhan strain. The data derive from a study of Ad26.COV2.S vaccination and SARS-CoV-2 variants listed by TCRdb under 2021. As for the study more broadly: Vaccine-arm donors came from COV1001, a multicentre, randomized, double-blind, placebo-controlled phase I-IIa trial of Ad26.COV2.S in healthy adults. Dosing of Ad26.COV2.S was intramuscular, at either 5x10^10 or 1x10^11 viral particles, delivered as one shot or as two shots spaced 56 days apart. TCRbeta repertoire sequencing served as the tool for gauging how specific and how broad the SARS-CoV-2-reactive T cell receptors were following Ad26.COV2.S vaccination. A total of 32 samples were included in the TCR-sequenced set, comprising about 20 Ad26.COV2.S vaccine recipients, 5 placebo recipients and 8 SARS-CoV-2 convalescent individuals. Trial participants were randomized into five groups of five: low-dose or high-dose Ad26.COV2.S given once or twice, or placebo on both occasions. Investigators did not know the trial group allocation while performing experiments and assessing outcomes.

TCRbeta CDR3 regions were sequenced with the immunoSEQ Assay. After extraction, genomic DNA underwent amplification by bias-controlled multiplex PCR, followed by high-throughput sequencing. The paper's data handling went like this. To quantify the absolute abundance of every unique TCRbeta CDR3 region, sequences were collapsed and filtered. Usable DNA was measured by amplifying reference genes present in all nucleated cells, and TCRbeta template counts were normalized to that usable DNA to estimate T cell fraction. Repertoire TCRs were annotated as SARS-CoV-2-specific by exact matching of V gene, CDR3 amino acid sequence and J gene to a known reactive TCR set. The reference SARS-CoV-2 TCR set came from MIRA and was filtered for enrichment in COVID-19-positive ImmuneCODE repertoires, removing public or cross-reactive TCRs. Drawing on the MIRA antigens, annotated TCRs were analysed further at the level of specific ORF or position within ORF. Breadth was defined as the number of annotated unique rearrangements divided by the total number of unique productive rearrangements, and depth was defined as the summed frequency of the annotated unique rearrangements. Two-sided Wilcoxon rank-sum tests were applied when comparing TCR breadth between groups. TCRdb took over this immuneACCESS table, retaining in-frame rearrangements with V and J assigned. Such tables are incomplete; in checked studies, under half of the missing clones stem from an unresolved V gene, and the remainder is unexplained. The V and J calls and clone size were taken over from that table, and D and trimming were inferred from the DNA. For this sample the table gives 440,000 or so clones, of which 92% were detected only once. Less than 2% of the sample is in the top ten clones.

CDR1 and CDR2, per the germline V gene, are MGHRA and YSYEKL. For this chain, trimming is 1 base at the V end and 7 bases at the J end, and the number of junction bases without a gene match is 16. The CDR3 covers 19 residues, taking in both the cysteine and the phenylalanine. Solely the CDR3 DNA is kept, with 57 bases framed from the first base. Study-wide conclusions, independent of this receptor: Vaccine and placebo recipients had similar non-spike TCR breadth, a finding consistent with the vaccine containing only spike. Higher spike-specific TCR breadth was observed in Ad26.COV2.S recipients than in placebo recipients (P = 0.0014). It was noted by the authors that total T cell responses may have been underestimated by the TCR breadth and depth analyses. Substantial breadth of spike-specific CD8+ and CD4+ T cell responses was reported after vaccination. Comparing responses between vaccine doses or regimens was not something the study was powered to do.

This clonotype originated in a person aged 18-60 years who received the Ad26.COV2.S COVID-19 vaccine or a placebo. This chain is built from TRBV4-1 and TRBJ1-6; TRBD1 fits 7 bases in the junction. The sample consisted of peripheral blood, taken in a trial of Ad26.COV2.S vaccine versus placebo. The DNA sequence reads TGCGCCAGCAGCCAAGCGCTCCTTCAACAGGGGAGGCTAAATTCACCCCTCCACTTT. It codes for CASSQALLQQGRLNSPLHF.